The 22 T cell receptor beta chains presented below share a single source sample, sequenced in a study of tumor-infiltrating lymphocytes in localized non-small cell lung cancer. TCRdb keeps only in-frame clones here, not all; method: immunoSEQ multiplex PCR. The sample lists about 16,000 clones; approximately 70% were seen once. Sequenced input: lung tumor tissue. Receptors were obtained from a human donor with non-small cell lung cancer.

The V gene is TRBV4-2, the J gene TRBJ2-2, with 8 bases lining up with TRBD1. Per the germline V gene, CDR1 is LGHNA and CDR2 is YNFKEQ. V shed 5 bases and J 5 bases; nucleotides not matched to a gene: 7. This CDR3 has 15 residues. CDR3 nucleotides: TGTGCCAGCAGCGCGACAGGGGTAGGGACCGGGGAGCTGTTTTTT. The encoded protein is CASSATGVGTGELFF.

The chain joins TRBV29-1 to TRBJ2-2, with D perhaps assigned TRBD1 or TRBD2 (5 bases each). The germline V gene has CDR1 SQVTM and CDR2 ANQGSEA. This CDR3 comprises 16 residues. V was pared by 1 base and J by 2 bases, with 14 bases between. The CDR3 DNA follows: TGCAGCGTTGAAGCCCTCCACGGGGCCAACACCGGGGAGCTGTTTTTT. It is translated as CSVEALHGANTGELFF.

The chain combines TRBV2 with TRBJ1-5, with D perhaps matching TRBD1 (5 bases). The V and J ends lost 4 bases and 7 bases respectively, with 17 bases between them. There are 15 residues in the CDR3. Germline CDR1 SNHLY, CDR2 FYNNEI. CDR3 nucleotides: TGTGCCAGCAGTGCCCGACAGCTTACGGAACAGCCCCAGCATTTT. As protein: CASSARQLTEQPQHF.

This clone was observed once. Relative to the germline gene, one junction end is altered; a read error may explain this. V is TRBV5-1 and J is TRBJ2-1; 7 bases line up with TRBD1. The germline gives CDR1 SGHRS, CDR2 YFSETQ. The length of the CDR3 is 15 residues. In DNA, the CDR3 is TGTGCCAGCAGCGACCGACAGGGACATGGCAATGAGCAGTTCTTC. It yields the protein CASSDRQGHGNEQFF.

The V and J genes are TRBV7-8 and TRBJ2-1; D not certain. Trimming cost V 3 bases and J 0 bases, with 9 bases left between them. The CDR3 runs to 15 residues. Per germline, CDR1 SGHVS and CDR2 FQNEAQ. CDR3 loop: CASSFVDSSYNEQFF. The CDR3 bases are TGTGCCAGCAGCTTTGTGGATAGCTCCTACAATGAGCAGTTCTTC.

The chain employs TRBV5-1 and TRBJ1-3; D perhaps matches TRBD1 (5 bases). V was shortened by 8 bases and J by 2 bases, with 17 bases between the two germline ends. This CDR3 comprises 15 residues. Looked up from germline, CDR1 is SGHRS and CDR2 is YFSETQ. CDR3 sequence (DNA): TGCGCCAGTCAATTAGGGACGGCCACTGGAAACACCATATATTTT. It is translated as CASQLGTATGNTIYF.

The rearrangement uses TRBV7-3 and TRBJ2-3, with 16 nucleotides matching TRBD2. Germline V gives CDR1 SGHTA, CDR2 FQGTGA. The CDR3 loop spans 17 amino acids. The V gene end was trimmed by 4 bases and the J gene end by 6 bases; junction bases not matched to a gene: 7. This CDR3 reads CASSSGLAGGPDDTQYF. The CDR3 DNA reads TGTGCCAGCAGCTCGGGACTAGCGGGAGGGCCGGACGATACGCAGTATTTT. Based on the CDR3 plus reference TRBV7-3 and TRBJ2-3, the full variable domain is GAGVSQTPSNKVTEKGKYVELRCDPISGHTALYWYRQSLGQGPEFLIYFQGTGAADDSGLPNDRFFAVRPEGSVSTLKIQRTERGDSAVYLCASSSGLAGGPDDTQYFGPGTRLTVL.

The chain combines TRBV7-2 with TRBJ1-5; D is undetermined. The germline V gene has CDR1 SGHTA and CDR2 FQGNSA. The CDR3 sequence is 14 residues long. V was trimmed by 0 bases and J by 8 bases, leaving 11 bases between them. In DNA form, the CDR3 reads TGTGCCAGCAGCTTAGCGATGGGTGGTAAGCCCCAGCATTTT. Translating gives CASSLAMGGKPQHF.

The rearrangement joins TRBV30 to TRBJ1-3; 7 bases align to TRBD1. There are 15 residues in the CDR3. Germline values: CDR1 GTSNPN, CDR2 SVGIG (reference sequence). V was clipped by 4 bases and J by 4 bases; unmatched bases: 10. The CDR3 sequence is CAWIHRGLKGNTIYF. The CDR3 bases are TGTGCCTGGATCCACAGGGGATTGAAGGGAAACACCATATATTTT.

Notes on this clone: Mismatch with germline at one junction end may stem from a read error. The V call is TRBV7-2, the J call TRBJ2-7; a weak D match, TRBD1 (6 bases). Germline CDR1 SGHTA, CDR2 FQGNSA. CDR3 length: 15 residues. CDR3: CASSQGQRSGYEQYF. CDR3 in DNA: TGCGCCAGCAGCCAAGGACAGCGTTCCGGCTACGAGCAGTACTTC. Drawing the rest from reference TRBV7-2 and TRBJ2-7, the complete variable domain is GAGVSQSPSNKVTEKGKDVELRCDPISGHTALYWYRQSLGQGLEFLIYFQGNSAPDKSGLPSDRFSAERTGGSVSTLTIQRTQQEDSAVYLCASSQGQRSGYEQYFGPGTRLTVT.

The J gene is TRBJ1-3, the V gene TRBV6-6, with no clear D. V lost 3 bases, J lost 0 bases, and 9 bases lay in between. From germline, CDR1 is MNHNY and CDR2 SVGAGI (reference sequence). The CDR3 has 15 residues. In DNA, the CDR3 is TGTGCCAGCAGTTATCTTTCGGCCTCTGGAAACACCATATATTTT. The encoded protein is CASSYLSASGNTIYF.

The CDR3 DNA reads as TGTGCCAGCAGCTACATTAGCGGGAGTGTGAGCTACGAGCAGTACTTC. Its protein product is CASSYISGSVSYEQYF. V and J are TRBV7-2 and TRBJ2-7, with 9 bases aligning to TRBD2. This CDR3 has 16 residues. CDR1 and CDR2 from the germline V gene are SGHTA and FQGNSA. With V trimmed by 4 bases and J by 3 bases, 10 bases remained unmatched.

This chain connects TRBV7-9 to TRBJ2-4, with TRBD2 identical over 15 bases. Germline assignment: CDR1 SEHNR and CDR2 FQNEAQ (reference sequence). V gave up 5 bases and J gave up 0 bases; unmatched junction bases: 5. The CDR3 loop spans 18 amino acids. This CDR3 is CASSPRTSGRAAKNIQYF. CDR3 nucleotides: TGTGCCAGCAGCCCGCGGACTAGCGGGAGGGCAGCCAAAAACATTCAGTACTTC.

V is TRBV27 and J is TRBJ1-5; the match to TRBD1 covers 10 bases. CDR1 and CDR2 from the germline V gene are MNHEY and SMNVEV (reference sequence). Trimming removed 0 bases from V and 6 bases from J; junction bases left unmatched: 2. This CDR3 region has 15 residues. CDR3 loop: CASSLSWDRGQPQHF. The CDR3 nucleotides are TGTGCCAGCAGTTTATCTTGGGACAGGGGTCAGCCCCAGCATTTT.

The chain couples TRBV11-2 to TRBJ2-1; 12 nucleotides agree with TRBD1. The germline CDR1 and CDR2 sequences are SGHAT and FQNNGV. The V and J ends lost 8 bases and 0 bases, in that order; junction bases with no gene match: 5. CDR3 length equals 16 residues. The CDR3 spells CASGGQGAFSYNEQFF. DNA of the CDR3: TGTGCCAGCGGGGGACAGGGGGCCTTCTCCTACAATGAGCAGTTCTTC.

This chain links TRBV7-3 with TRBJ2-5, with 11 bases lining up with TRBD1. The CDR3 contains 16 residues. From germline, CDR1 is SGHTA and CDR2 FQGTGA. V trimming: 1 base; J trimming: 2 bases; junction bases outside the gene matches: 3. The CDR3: CASSLRDRGEQETQYF. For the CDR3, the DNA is TGTGCCAGCAGCTTAAGGGACAGGGGGGAACAAGAGACCCAGTACTTC.

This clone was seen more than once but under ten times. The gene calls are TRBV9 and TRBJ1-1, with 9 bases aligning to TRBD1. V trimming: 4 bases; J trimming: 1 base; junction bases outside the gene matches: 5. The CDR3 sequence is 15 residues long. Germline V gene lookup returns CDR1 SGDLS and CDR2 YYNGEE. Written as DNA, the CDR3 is TGTGCCAGCAGCATAGCGGGACAGGGGAACACTGAAGCTTTCTTT. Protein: CASSIAGQGNTEAFF.

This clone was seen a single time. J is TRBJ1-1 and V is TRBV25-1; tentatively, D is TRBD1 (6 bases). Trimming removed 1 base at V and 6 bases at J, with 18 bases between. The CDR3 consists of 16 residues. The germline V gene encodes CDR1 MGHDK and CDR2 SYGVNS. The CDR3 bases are TGTGCCAGCAGTGAATCGGGGAGGGGGAGGGGTGCTGAAGCTTTCTTT. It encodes CASSESGRGRGAEAFF.

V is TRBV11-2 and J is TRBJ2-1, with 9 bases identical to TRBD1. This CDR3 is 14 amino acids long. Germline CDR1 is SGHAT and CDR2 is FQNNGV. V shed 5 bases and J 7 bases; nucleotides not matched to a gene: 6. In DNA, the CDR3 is TGTGCCAGCAGCGCAACAGGGGGCCTAAATGAGCAGTTCTTC. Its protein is CASSATGGLNEQFF. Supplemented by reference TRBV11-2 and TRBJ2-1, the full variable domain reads EAGVAQSPRYKIIEKRQSVAFWCNPISGHATLYWYQQILGQGPKLLIQFQNNGVVDDSQLPKDRFSAERLKGVDSTLKIQPAKLEDSAVYLCASSATGGLNEQFFGPGTRLTVL.

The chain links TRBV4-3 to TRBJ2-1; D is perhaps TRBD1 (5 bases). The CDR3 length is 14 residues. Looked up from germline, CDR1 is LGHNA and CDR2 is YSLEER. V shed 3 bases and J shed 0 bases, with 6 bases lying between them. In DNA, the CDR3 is TGCGCCAGCAGCCATGACAGCTCCTACAATGAGCAGTTCTTC. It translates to CASSHDSSYNEQFF.

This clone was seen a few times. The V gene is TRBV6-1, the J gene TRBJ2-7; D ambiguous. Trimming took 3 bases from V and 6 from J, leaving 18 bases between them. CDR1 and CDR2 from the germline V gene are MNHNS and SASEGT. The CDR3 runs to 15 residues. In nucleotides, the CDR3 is TGTGCCAGCAGTGAGCCACAATTACCCCCCCGCGAGCAGTACTTC. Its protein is CASSEPQLPPREQYF.

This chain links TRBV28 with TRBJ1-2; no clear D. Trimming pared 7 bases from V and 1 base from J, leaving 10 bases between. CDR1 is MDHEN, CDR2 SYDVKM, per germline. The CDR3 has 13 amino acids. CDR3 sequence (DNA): TGTGCCAGCAAGAGGGTATATAACTATGGCTACACCTTC. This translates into CASKRVYNYGYTF.